The entry below gives a single T cell receptor beta chain sequence along with its context. These data originate in a study of blood T cell repertoires in COVID-19. Background on the study: Researchers got acute and convalescent COVID-19 samples from the United States, Italy and Spain.

Sequencing used immunoSEQ multiplex PCR; TCRdb keeps in-frame clones, though not all of them. Seen here are roughly 57,000 clones, less than 85% observed once, and the top ten hold approximately 15%. Germline V gene sequence: CDR1 SGDLS, CDR2 YYNGEE. Trimming removed 0 bases at V and 7 bases at J, with 13 bases between. The CDR3 contains 15 residues. Input material: peripheral blood. This TCR came from a woman aged 65 to 85 with acute or convalescent COVID-19. The chain carries TRBV9 and TRBJ2-2; D perhaps matches TRBD2 (5 bases). The CDR3 is CASSVDPVGVGELFF. In nucleotides, the CDR3 is TGTGCCAGCAGCGTAGATCCGGTCGGGGTCGGGGAGCTGTTTTTT. Full variable domain (missing parts from reference TRBV9 and TRBJ2-2): DSGVTQTPKHLITATGQRVTLRCSPRSGDLSVYWYQQSLDQGLQFLIQYYNGEERAKGNILERFSAQQFPDLHSELNLSSLELGDSALYFCASSVDPVGVGELFFGEGSRLTVL.